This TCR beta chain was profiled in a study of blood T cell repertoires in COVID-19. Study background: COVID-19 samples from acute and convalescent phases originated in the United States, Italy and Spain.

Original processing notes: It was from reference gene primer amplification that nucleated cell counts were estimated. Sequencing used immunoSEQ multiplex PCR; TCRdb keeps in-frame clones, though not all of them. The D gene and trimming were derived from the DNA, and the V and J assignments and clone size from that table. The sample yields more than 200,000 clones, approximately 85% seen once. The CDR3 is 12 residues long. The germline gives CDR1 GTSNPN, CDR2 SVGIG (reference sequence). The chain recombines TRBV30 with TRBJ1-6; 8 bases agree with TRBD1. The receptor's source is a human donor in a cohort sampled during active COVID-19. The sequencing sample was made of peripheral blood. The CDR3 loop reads CAFGQGNSPLHF. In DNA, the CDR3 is TGTGCTTTCGGACAGGGCAATTCACCCCTCCACTTT.